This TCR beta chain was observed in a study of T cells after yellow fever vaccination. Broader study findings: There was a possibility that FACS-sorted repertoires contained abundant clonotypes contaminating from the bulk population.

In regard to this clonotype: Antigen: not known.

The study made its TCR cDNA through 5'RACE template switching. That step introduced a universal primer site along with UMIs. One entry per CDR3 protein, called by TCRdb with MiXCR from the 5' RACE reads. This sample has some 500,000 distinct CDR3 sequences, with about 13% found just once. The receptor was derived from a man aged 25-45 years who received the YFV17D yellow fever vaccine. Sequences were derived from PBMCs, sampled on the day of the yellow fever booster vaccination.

The chain's CDR3 is CASGDTVYGYTF. CDR3 coding DNA: TGTGCCAGTGGGGACACGGTCTATGGCTACACCTTC. This chain links TRBV12-3 or TRBV12-4 with TRBJ1-2; tentatively, D is TRBD1 (6 bases). The CDR3 contains 12 residues. V lost 9 bases, J lost 4 bases, and 12 bases lay in between.